Shown below are 5 T cell receptor beta chains from a single sample sequenced in a study of shared clonotypes between healthy human individuals. TCRdb keeps only in-frame clones here, not all; method: immunoSEQ multiplex PCR. The sample consists of fewer than 2.5 million clones, 80% to 95% of them appearing once. Specimen: naive CD4+ T cells from PBMCs. Noted subset: CD45RA+ positively selected. These TCRs come from a man aged 18 to 29 in good health. Some clones in this sample may be carry-over from other donors' samples.

CDR3: CASSQVSSGRVSTDTQYF. The CDR3 DNA reads TGTGCCAGCAGCCAAGTATCTAGCGGGAGGGTTAGCACAGATACGCAGTATTTT. J is TRBJ2-3 and V is TRBV4-2, with 12 bases matching TRBD2. Germline V gene data show CDR1 as LGHNA and CDR2 as YNFKEQ. The CDR3 is 18 amino acids. V shed 1 base and J 0 bases; nucleotides not matched to a gene: 5.

This clone was found once. The chain is built from TRBV6-5 and TRBJ2-7; the D gene is possibly TRBD2 (6 bases). The CDR3 runs 12 residues. Germline CDR1 and CDR2: MNHEY and SVGAGI. V was shortened by 7 bases and J by 3 bases, with 10 bases between the two germline ends. The CDR3 DNA sequence: TGTGCCAGCATAGGAGGGAACTACGAGCAGTACTTC. Translation: CASIGGNYEQYF.

The chain joins TRBV27 to TRBJ2-6, with 12 positions matching TRBD2. The CDR3 covers 17 residues. Losses at the gene ends were 5 bases for V and 0 bases for J; bases not matched to a gene: 2. CDR1 and CDR2 (germline): MNHEY, SMNVEV (reference sequence). CDR3 in DNA: TGTGCCAGCAGTCGGACTAGCGGGGCCTCTGGGGCCAACGTCCTGACTTTC. This encodes CASSRTSGASGANVLTF.

Of note for this clone: The sample contains more than one DNA sequence encoding this CDR3. This chain links TRBV5-1 with TRBJ1-5; maybe TRBD1 (5 bases). The CDR3 totals 15 residues. Trimming shortened V by 3 bases and J by 2 bases, and 12 bases separated the two germline ends. CDR1 and CDR2 (germline): SGHRS, YFSETQ. In DNA form, the CDR3 reads TGCGCCAGCAGCTCCGGGCAGGGTGGCAATCAGCCCCAGCATTTT. It is translated as CASSSGQGGNQPQHF.

This chain uses TRBV5-1 with TRBJ2-3; no firm D call. The V and J ends lost 4 bases and 3 bases respectively, with 15 bases between them. Germline V gene lookup returns CDR1 SGHRS and CDR2 YFSETQ. The CDR3 sequence is 15 residues long. The CDR3 spells CASSPVPLPTDTQYF. CDR3 coding DNA: TGCGCCAGCAGCCCGGTTCCCCTACCGACAGATACGCAGTATTTT.